This T cell receptor beta chain was recovered during a study of shared clonotypes between healthy human individuals. Broader study findings: Sequencing depth was expected to affect clonotype sharing among donors. Generation probabilities of non-shared clonotypes were lower (relative to those shared by all four donors).

This clone has just a few counts. Its cognate antigen is unknown. Samples underwent the assay at deep level. Each subset's genomic DNA was shared equally among a number of immunoSEQ plates. Libraries were prepared by immunoSEQ multiplex PCR; TCRdb keeps only in-frame clonotypes and omits some of them. The sample shows some 1 million clones, about 75% of them seen only once. The CDR3 is 14 amino acids. The germline V gene has CDR1 SEHNR and CDR2 FQNEAQ (reference sequence). V lost 7 bases to trimming and J lost 9 bases, with 16 bases between them. The V gene is TRBV7-9, the J gene TRBJ1-6; D not resolved. The sequence was obtained from a man between 18 and 35 years old in good health. The sequencing sample was made of memory CD4+ T cells sorted from blood. Subset: CD45RA-negative fraction. The CDR3 nucleotides read TGTGCCAGCACCCTTGGAGCGGAGGGTTCACCCCTCCACTTT. Its translation: CASTLGAEGSPLHF.